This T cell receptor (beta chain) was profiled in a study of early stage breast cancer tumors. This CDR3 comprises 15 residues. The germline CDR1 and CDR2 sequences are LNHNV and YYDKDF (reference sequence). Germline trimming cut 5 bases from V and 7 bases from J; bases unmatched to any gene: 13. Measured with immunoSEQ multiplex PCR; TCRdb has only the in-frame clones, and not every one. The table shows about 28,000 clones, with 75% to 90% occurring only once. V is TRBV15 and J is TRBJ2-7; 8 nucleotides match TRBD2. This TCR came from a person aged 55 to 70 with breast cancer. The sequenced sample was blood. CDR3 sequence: CATSPDPGRASEQYF. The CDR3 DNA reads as TGTGCCACCAGCCCAGACCCCGGGAGGGCCTCGGAGCAGTACTTC.